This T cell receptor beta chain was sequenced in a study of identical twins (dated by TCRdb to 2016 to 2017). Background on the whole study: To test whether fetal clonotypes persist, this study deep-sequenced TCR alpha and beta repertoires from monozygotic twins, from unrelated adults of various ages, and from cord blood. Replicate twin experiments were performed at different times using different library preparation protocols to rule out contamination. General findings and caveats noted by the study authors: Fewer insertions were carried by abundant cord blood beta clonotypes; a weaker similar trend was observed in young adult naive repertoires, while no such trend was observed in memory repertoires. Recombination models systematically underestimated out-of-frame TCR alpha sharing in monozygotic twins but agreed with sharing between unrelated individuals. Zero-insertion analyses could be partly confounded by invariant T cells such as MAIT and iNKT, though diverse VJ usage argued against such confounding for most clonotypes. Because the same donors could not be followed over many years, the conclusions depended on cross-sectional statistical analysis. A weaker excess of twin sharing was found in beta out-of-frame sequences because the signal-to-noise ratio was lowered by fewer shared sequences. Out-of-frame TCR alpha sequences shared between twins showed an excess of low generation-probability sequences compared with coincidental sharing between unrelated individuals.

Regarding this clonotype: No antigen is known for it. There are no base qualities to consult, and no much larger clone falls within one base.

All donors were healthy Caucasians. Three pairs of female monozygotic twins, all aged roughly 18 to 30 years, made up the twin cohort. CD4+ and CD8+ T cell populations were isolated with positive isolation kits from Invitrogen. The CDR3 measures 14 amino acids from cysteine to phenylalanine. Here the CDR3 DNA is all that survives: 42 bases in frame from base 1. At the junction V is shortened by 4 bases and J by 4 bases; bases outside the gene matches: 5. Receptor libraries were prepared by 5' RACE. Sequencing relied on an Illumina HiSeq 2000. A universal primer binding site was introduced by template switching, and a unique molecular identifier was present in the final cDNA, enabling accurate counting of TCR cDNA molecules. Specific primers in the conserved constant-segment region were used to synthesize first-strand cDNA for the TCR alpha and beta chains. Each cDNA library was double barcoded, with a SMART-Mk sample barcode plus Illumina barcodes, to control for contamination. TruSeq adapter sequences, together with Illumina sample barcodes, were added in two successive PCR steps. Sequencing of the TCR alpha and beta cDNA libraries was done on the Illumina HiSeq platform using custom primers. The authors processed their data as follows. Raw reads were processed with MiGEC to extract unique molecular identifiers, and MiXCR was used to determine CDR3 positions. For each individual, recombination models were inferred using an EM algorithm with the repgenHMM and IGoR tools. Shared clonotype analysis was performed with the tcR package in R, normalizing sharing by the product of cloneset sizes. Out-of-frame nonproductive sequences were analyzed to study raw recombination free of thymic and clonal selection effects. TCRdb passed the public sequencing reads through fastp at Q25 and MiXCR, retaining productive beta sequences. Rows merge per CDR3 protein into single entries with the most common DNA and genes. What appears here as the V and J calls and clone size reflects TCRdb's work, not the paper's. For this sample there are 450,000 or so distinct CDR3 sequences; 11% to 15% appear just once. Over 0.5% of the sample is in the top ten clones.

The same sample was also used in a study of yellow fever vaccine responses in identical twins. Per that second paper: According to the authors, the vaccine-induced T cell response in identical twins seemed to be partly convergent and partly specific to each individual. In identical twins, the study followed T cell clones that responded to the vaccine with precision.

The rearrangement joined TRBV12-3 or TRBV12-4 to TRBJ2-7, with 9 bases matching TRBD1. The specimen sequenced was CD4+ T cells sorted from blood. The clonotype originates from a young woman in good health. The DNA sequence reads TGTGCCAGCAGTTCACAGGGGGCTTTTTACGAGCAGTACTTC. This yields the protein CASSSQGAFYEQYF.